The clone carrying this TCR beta chain was observed a single time. This CDR3 has 16 amino acids. Germline CDR1 reads LGHNA; CDR2 reads YNFKEQ. The V gene end was trimmed by 6 bases and the J gene end by 5 bases; junction bases not matched to a gene: 10. This sample was taken from a study of blood T cell repertoires in COVID-19. Donors in Cohort 3 counted as recovered after two negative PCRs, clearance, or symptom resolution. In the authors' methods: Scientists estimated how many nucleated cells there were by amplifying reference gene primers. Here immunoSEQ multiplex PCR was the method, and the copy in TCRdb shows in-frame clones only, minus some. V, J and clone size were drawn from that table, and D and trimming were deduced from the DNA. The sample has a few hundred thousand clones, roughly 80% seen once.

The TCR sequence derives from a man over 45 who had recovered from COVID-19. The sample consisted of PBMCs or T cells enriched from blood (not recorded which). The V and J genes are TRBV4-2 and TRBJ1-4, with 9 bases lining up with TRBD1. The CDR3, as DNA: TGTGCCAGCAGTCCTACTCTAGACAGGGGGAATGAAAAACTGTTTTTT. The encoded protein is CASSPTLDRGNEKLFF.